This TCR beta chain was identified in a study of identifying expanded T cells in peripheral blood. V was clipped by 0 bases and J by 10 bases, with 16 bases between them. Germline V gene lookup returns CDR1 MGHRA and CDR2 YSYEKL. The CDR3 runs 16 residues. This clone was observed once. Produced via immunoSEQ multiplex PCR; TCRdb's table is partial and in-frame only. The sample comprises 70,000 or so clones, about nine tenths of which are singletons, and roughly 3% rests with the top ten. This clonotype was obtained from a person aged 18-70 years in good health. The rearrangement joins TRBV4-1 to TRBJ1-6; D gene uncertain. The sample was blood. DNA of the CDR3: TGCGCCAGCAGCCAAGATGTGACGCCCTCCAGGTCACCCCTCCACTTT. Its translation is CASSQDVTPSRSPLHF.